Below, 27 T cell receptor beta chains from the same sample are listed, as sequenced in a study of blood T cell repertoires in COVID-19. Assay: immunoSEQ multiplex PCR; the TCRdb copy retains only in-frame clones and omits some. In the table there are about 240,000 clones, over 80% of which are singletons. The source material was peripheral blood. The receptors stem from a woman in her sixties with active or convalescent COVID-19.

The gene calls are TRBV11-2 and TRBJ2-2; 9 nucleotides agree with TRBD1. Per germline, CDR1 SGHAT and CDR2 FQNNGV. The J segment lost 3 bases and the V segment lost 4 bases, leaving 3 bases of the junction unmatched. This CDR3 is 15 amino acids long. For the CDR3, the DNA is TGTGCCAGCAGCTCACAGGGGGCGCACACCGGGGAGCTGTTTTTT. It specifies CASSSQGAHTGELFF. Full variable domain (remainder filled in from reference TRBV11-2 and TRBJ2-2): EAGVAQSPRYKIIEKRQSVAFWCNPISGHATLYWYQQILGQGPKLLIQFQNNGVVDDSQLPKDRFSAERLKGVDSTLKIQPAKLEDSAVYLCASSSQGAHTGELFFGEGSRLTVL.

V is TRBV7-6 and J is TRBJ2-7; 8 bases agree with TRBD2. CDR3 length: 15 residues. The trim removed 5 bases at V and 0 bases at J, leaving 6 bases unmatched. CDR1 and CDR2 (germline): SGHVS, FNYEAQ. CDR3 protein: CASSPMSGSSYEQYF. For the CDR3, the DNA is TGTGCCAGCAGCCCAATGAGCGGGAGCTCCTACGAGCAGTACTTC.

The V call is TRBV9, the J call TRBJ1-1; D is unclear. The CDR3 is 14 residues long. CDR1 is SGDLS, CDR2 YYNGEE, per germline. The V end lost 0 bases, the J end lost 1 base, and 7 bases lay between the germline ends. Written as DNA, the CDR3 is TGTGCCAGCAGCGTAGCTCAGGAGAACACTGAAGCTTTCTTT. Translated: CASSVAQENTEAFF.

V gene TRBV5-6 combines with J gene TRBJ1-5, with D possibly being TRBD1 (6 bases). Germline V gene data show CDR1 as SGHDT and CDR2 as YYEEEE. Trimming stripped 4 bases from V and 4 bases from J, with 12 bases between. The CDR3 extends over 14 amino acids. The CDR3: CASSPGQSNQPQHF. In DNA form, the CDR3 reads TGTGCCAGCAGCCCAGGACAGTCAAATCAGCCCCAGCATTTT.

The rearrangement joins TRBV7-9 to TRBJ1-4; D is unclear. Trimming removed 2 bases at V and 7 bases at J, with 5 bases between. This CDR3 has 12 amino acids. The germline gives CDR1 SEHNR, CDR2 FQNEAQ (reference sequence). CDR3 nucleotides: TGTGCCAGCAGCTTACTAGCTGAAAAACTGTTTTTT. As protein: CASSLLAEKLFF.

The count of this clone is one. This chain connects TRBV27 to TRBJ2-7; D call uncertain. V lost 3 bases and J 3 bases, leaving 9 bases between the germline ends. Germline V gene data show CDR1 as MNHEY and CDR2 as SMNVEV (reference sequence). The length of the CDR3 is 13 residues. CDR3 DNA: TGTGCCAGCAGTTTCGGCAGACTCTACGAGCAGTACGTC. Residues: CASSFGRLYEQYV.

This clone was picked up one time. The chain employs TRBV27 and TRBJ1-1; D uncertain. CDR1 MNHEY and CDR2 SMNVEV come from the germline V gene (reference sequence). Trimming took off 2 bases at V and 5 bases at J, with 9 bases between the two ends. This CDR3 region has 13 residues. CDR3 residues: CASSLGQKTEAFF. The CDR3 nucleotides are TGTGCCAGCAGTTTAGGCCAGAAGACTGAAGCTTTCTTT.

V and J are TRBV7-3 and TRBJ2-2; TRBD1 aligns across 7 bases. There are 14 residues in the CDR3. Germline assignment: CDR1 SGHTA and CDR2 FQGTGA. The V gene end was trimmed by 5 bases and the J gene end by 3 bases; junction bases not matched to a gene: 3. The CDR3 DNA follows: TGTGCCAGCAGCAGCCAGGGGGACACCGGGGAGCTGTTTTTT. It yields the protein CASSSQGDTGELFF.

V is TRBV6-5 and J is TRBJ2-7; unclear D gene. The CDR3 loop spans 15 amino acids. The ends were cut back, 0 bases at V and 1 base at J, with 10 bases in the middle. Per germline, CDR1 MNHEY and CDR2 SVGAGI. The DNA for the CDR3 is TGTGCCAGCAGTTACTCGTACACGAATTCCTACGAGCAGTACTTC. Translated, it gives CASSYSYTNSYEQYF.

There are a few counts of this clone. V gene TRBV28 combines with J gene TRBJ1-5; the match to TRBD1 covers 7 bases. CDR3 size: 14 residues. CDR1 and CDR2 from the germline V gene are MDHEN and SYDVKM. V shed 5 bases, J shed 6 bases, and the junction held 7 bases outside the gene matches. The CDR3 DNA follows: TGTGCCAGCAGTCAGACAGGGTTGATTCAGCCCCAGCATTTT. This encodes CASSQTGLIQPQHF.

This clone was found many times. Written as DNA, the CDR3 is TGTGCCAGTACCCTCGAACGAGCCACTGAAGCTTTCTTT. Encoded protein: CASTLERATEAFF. The chain combines TRBV19 with TRBJ1-1; no clear D gene. V was clipped by 7 bases and J by 4 bases, with 13 bases between them. CDR1 and CDR2 from the germline V gene are LNHDA and SQIVND (reference sequence). This CDR3 comprises 13 residues.

This clone showed up just once. The genes are TRBV7-2 and TRBJ1-1; D remains unclear. Trimming removed 5 bases from V and 3 bases from J, with 13 bases in between. The V gene's germline CDR1 is SGHTA and CDR2 FQGNSA. This CDR3 region has 14 residues. The CDR3 loop reads CASSPRVSYTEAFF. The CDR3 DNA is TGTGCCAGCAGCCCACGGGTCTCGTACACTGAAGCTTTCTTT.

Regarding this clone: Germline and junction disagree at one end, which may indicate a read error. The V call is TRBV7-3, the J call TRBJ1-5, with 7 positions matching TRBD1. The CDR3 is 11 amino acids. Germline loops: CDR1 SGHTA, CDR2 FQGTGA. The CDR3 here is CLPADRPIFHF. The CDR3 DNA reads as TGCCTCCCGGCGGACAGGCCCATCTTCCATTTT.

As DNA, the CDR3 is TGCGCCAGCAGCTTGCTACGGACAAACACCGGGGAGCTGTTTTTT. This translates into CASSLLRTNTGELFF. The gene calls are TRBV5-1 and TRBJ2-2; D is possibly TRBD1 (5 bases). Germline CDR1 reads SGHRS; CDR2 reads YFSETQ. Trimming stripped 1 base from V and 2 bases from J, with 9 bases between. The CDR3 spans 15 residues.

The rearrangement joins TRBV6-5 to TRBJ2-6; D possibly corresponds to TRBD1 (6 bases). This CDR3 contains 14 residues. The V gene's germline CDR1 is MNHEY and CDR2 SVGAGI. V was cut by 8 bases and J by 2 bases, with 10 bases left in between. The CDR3 DNA reads TGTGCCAGCGCACGGGACACTGGGGCCAACGTCCTGACTTTC. Translation: CASARDTGANVLTF.

The V and J genes are TRBV6-5 and TRBJ2-7, with a weak D call TRBD2 (6 bases). Trimming took off 5 bases at V and 0 bases at J, with 14 bases between the two ends. The CDR3 totals 15 residues. CDR1 and CDR2 from the germline V gene are MNHEY and SVGAGI. The CDR3 here is CASSLGGGSSYEQYV. In DNA, the CDR3 is TGTGCCAGCAGTCTCGGTGGAGGGAGCTCCTACGAGCAGTACGTC.

The V and J genes are TRBV11-3 and TRBJ1-1; 7 bases are shared with TRBD1. The CDR3 is 16 amino acids. From germline, CDR1 is SGHNT and CDR2 YENEEA. The V and J ends lost 4 bases and 2 bases, in that order; junction bases with no gene match: 10. CDR3 nucleotides: TGTGCCAGCAGCTACTCTACAGGGGACGGAAACACTGAAGCTTTCTTT. Amino acids: CASSYSTGDGNTEAFF.

This clone has more than one count but fewer than ten. V usage is TRBV6-5 and J usage is TRBJ2-2; D is perhaps TRBD2 (5 bases). Germline values: CDR1 MNHEY, CDR2 SVGAGI. The CDR3 spans 15 residues. V was trimmed by 4 bases and J by 4 bases, leaving 13 bases between them. The CDR3 nucleotides are TGTGCCAGCAGTTGGCGAGCGGTAGGCACCGGGGAGCTGTTTTTT. This encodes CASSWRAVGTGELFF.

This clone occurred once. This chain joins TRBV5-4 and TRBJ2-7; 8 bases are a match to TRBD2. This CDR3 has 15 amino acids. Germline trimming cut 4 bases from V and 3 bases from J; bases unmatched to any gene: 9. Germline values: CDR1 SGHNT, CDR2 YYREEE (reference sequence). CDR3 nucleotides: TGTGCCAGCAGCCCGAGGGGACTAGGTGTCTACGAGCAGTACTTC. As protein: CASSPRGLGVYEQYF.

The chain carries TRBV10-1 and TRBJ1-1; D is uncertain. The CDR3 totals 13 residues. Germline CDR1 WNHNN, CDR2 SYGVQD (reference sequence). Between the trimmed V and J ends, which lost 0 bases and 1 base, there was a span of 3 bases. This CDR3 reads CASSESQNTEAFF. For the CDR3, the DNA is TGCGCCAGCAGTGAGTCACAGAACACTGAAGCTTTCTTT.

This chain uses TRBV13 with TRBJ2-7; 7 bases align to TRBD2. There are 14 residues in the CDR3. Germline V gene lookup returns CDR1 PRHDT and CDR2 FYEKMQ (reference sequence). V trimming: 0 bases; J trimming: 4 bases; junction bases outside the gene matches: 3. The CDR3 is CASSLGGRKYEQYF. CDR3 sequence (DNA): TGTGCCAGCAGCTTAGGCGGGAGGAAATACGAGCAGTACTTC.

The chain links TRBV23-1 to TRBJ2-7, with 8 bases that match TRBD1. TRBV23-1 falls under the ORF class, with uncertain function. The CDR3 has 14 amino acids. V lost 3 bases, J lost 3 bases, and 4 bases stayed unmatched. CDR3 region: CASSHGDRGYEQYV. CDR3 sequence (DNA): TGCGCCAGCAGTCACGGAGACAGGGGCTACGAGCAGTACGTC.

The J gene is TRBJ1-5, the V gene TRBV15, with D hard to call. This CDR3 is built from 14 residues. CDR1 LNHNV and CDR2 YYDKDF come from the germline V gene (reference sequence). Between the trimmed V and J ends, which lost 0 bases and 3 bases, there was a span of 6 bases. CDR3 protein: CATSRDRINQPQHF. The CDR3 nucleotides are TGTGCCACCAGCAGAGACAGGATCAATCAGCCCCAGCATTTT.

The rearrangement links TRBV7-9 to TRBJ2-3; 7 nucleotides line up with TRBD2. The CDR3 consists of 15 residues. From germline, CDR1 is SEHNR and CDR2 FQNEAQ (reference sequence). The ends lost 7 bases at V and 7 bases at J; junction bases unmatched: 14. CDR3 coding DNA: TGTGCCAGCACCCAGGATATCGGGAGCGGGAATACGCAGTATTTT. Protein: CASTQDIGSGNTQYF.

V gene TRBV7-8 combines with J gene TRBJ1-2; 7 bases align to TRBD1. The J segment lost 6 bases and the V segment lost 6 bases, leaving 10 bases of the junction unmatched. In germline, CDR1 is SGHVS, CDR2 FQNEAQ. There are 14 residues in the CDR3. CDR3 coding DNA: TGTGCCAGCAGTTCCAGGGGGGCGGCCGATGGCTACACCTTC. Translation gives CASSSRGAADGYTF.

The chain recombines TRBV7-3 with TRBJ2-2; TRBD2 matches 12 bases. The CDR3 consists of 17 residues. Germline CDR1 reads SGHTA; CDR2 reads FQGTGA. V lost 2 bases to trimming and J lost 0 bases; unmatched junction nucleotides: 1. The DNA for the CDR3 is TGTGCCAGCAGCTTACTAGCGGGAGGGGCGAACACCGGGGAGCTGTTTTTT. Its translation: CASSLLAGGANTGELFF. The full variable domain, with the rest looked up from reference TRBV7-3 and TRBJ2-2, is GAGVSQTPSNKVTEKGKYVELRCDPISGHTALYWYRQSLGQGPEFLIYFQGTGAADDSGLPNDRFFAVRPEGSVSTLKIQRTERGDSAVYLCASSLLAGGANTGELFFGEGSRLTVL.

This rearrangement joins TRBV11-3 to TRBJ2-5; 8 positions match TRBD2. The J segment lost 2 bases and the V segment lost 6 bases, leaving 11 bases of the junction unmatched. Germline values: CDR1 SGHNT, CDR2 YENEEA. The CDR3 spans 16 residues. DNA of the CDR3: TGTGCCAGCAGTCCCCGGGGGGGACACACTCAAGAGACCCAGTACTTC. Residues: CASSPRGGHTQETQYF.